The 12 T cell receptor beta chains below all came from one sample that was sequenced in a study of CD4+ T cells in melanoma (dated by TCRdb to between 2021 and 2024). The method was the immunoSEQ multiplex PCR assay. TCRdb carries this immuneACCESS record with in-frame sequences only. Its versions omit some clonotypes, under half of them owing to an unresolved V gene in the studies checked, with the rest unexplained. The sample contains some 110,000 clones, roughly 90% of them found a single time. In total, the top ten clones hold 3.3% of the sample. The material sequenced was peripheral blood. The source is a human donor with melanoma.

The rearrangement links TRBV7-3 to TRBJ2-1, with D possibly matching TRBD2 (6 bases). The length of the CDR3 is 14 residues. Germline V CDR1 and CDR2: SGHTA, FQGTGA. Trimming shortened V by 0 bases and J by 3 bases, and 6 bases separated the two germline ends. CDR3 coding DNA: TGTGCCAGCAGCTTAACTAGCGGCTACAATGAGCAGTTCTTC. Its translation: CASSLTSGYNEQFF. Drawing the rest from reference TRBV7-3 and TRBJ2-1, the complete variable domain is GAGVSQTPSNKVTEKGKYVELRCDPISGHTALYWYRQSLGQGPEFLIYFQGTGAADDSGLPNDRFFAVRPEGSVSTLKIQRTERGDSAVYLCASSLTSGYNEQFFGPGTRLTVL.

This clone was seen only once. The CDR3 sequence: CASSQLNRGNLGYTF. CDR3 nucleotide sequence: TGTGCCAGCAGCCAACTAAACAGGGGTAATCTTGGCTACACCTTC. The chain couples TRBV14 to TRBJ1-2; 7 bases are a match to TRBD1. With 2 bases clipped from V and 7 bases from J, the junction kept 10 bases outside the gene matches. The CDR3 spans 15 residues. Germline V gene sequence: CDR1 SGHDN, CDR2 FVKESK.

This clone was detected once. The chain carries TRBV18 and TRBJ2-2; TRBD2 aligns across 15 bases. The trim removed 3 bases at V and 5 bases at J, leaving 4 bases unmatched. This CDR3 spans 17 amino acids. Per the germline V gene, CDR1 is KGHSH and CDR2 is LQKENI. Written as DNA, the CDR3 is TGTGCCAGCTCACCCCCCGGGACTAGCGGGAGGACCGGGGAGCTGTTTTTT. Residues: CASSPPGTSGRTGELFF.

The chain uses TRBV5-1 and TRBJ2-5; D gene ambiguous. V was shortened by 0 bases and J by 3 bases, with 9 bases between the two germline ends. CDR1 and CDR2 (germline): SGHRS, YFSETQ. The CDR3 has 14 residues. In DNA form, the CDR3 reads TGCGCCAGCAGCTTGGTGGCTACCGAAGAGACCCAGTACTTC. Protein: CASSLVATEETQYF.

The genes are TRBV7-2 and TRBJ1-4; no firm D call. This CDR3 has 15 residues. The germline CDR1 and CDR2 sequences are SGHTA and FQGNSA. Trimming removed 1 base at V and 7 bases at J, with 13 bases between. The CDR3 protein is CASSLGVLRSEKLFF. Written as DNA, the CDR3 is TGTGCCAGCAGCTTAGGGGTCCTACGGAGTGAAAAACTGTTTTTT.

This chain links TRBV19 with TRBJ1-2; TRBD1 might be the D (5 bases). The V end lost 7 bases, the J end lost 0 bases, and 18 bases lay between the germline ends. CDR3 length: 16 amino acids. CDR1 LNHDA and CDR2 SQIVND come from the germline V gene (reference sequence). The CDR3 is CASIEGAGRTNYGYTF. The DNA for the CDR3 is TGTGCCAGTATAGAAGGGGCAGGTCGAACTAACTATGGCTACACCTTC.

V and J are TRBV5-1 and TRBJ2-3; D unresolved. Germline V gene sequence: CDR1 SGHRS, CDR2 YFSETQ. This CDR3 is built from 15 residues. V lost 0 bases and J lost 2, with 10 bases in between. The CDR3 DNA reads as TGCGCCAGCAGCTTGGGGCCAGGTTACACAGATACGCAGTATTTT. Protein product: CASSLGPGYTDTQYF. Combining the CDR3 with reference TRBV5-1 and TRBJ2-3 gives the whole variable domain KAGVTQTPRYLIKTRGQQVTLSCSPISGHRSVSWYQQTPGQGLQFLFEYFSETQRNKGNFPGRFSGRQFSNSRSEMNVSTLELGDSALYLCASSLGPGYTDTQYFGPGTRLTVL.

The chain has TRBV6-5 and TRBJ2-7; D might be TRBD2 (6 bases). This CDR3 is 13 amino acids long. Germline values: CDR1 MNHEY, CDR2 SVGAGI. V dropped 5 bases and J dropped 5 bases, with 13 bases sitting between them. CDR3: CASSGGKGHEQYF. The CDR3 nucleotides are TGTGCCAGCAGTGGGGGGAAGGGCCACGAGCAGTACTTC.

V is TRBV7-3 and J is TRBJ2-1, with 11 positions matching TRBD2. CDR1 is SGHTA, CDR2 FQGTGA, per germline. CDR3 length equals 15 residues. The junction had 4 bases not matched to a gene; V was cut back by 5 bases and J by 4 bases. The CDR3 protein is CASSTGTSGYNEQFF. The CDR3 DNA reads TGTGCCAGCAGCACCGGGACTAGCGGTTACAATGAGCAGTTCTTC.

The CDR3 sequence: CASSLGQGPNYGYTF. DNA of the CDR3: TGTGCCAGCAGCTTAGGACAGGGCCCAAACTATGGCTACACCTTC. The V gene is TRBV7-2, the J gene TRBJ1-2; 7 nucleotides match TRBD1. Germline loops: CDR1 SGHTA, CDR2 FQGNSA. The CDR3 is 15 amino acids. After removal of 1 base from V and 2 bases from J, the junction contained 4 bases not matched to a gene.

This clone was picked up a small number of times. CDR3 sequence: CASSRDRNYEQYF. The CDR3 nucleotides are TGCGCCAGCAGCCGGGACAGAAACTACGAGCAGTACTTC. The rearrangement uses TRBV5-1 and TRBJ2-7; 7 nucleotides match TRBD1. Trimming cost V 4 bases and J 3 bases; bases outside gene matches: 4. Looked up from germline, CDR1 is SGHRS and CDR2 is YFSETQ. This CDR3 has 13 amino acids.

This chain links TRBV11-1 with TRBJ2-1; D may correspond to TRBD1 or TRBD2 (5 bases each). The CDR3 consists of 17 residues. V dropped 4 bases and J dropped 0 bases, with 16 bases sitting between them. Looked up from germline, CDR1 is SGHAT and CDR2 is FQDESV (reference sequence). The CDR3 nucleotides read TGTGCCAGCAGCTCCCCGAGGGGATCGAGCTCCTACAATGAGCAGTTCTTC. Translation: CASSSPRGSSSYNEQFF.